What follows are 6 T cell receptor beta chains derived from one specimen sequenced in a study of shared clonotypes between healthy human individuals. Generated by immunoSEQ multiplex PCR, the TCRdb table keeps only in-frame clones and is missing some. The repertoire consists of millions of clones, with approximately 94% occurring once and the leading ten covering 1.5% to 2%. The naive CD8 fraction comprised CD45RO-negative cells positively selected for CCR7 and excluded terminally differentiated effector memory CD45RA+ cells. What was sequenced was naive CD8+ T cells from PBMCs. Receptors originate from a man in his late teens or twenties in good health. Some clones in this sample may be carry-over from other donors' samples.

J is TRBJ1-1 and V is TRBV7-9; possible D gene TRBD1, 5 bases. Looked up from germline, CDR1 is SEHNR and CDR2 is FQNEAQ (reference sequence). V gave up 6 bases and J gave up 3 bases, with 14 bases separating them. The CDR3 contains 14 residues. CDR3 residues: CASRAAGRDTEAFF. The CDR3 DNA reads TGTGCCAGCAGAGCCGCAGGGAGAGACACTGAAGCTTTCTTT.

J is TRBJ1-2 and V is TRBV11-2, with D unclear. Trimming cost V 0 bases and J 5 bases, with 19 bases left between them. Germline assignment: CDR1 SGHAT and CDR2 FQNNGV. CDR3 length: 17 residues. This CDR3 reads CASSLDRFRQDRYGYTF. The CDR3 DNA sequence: TGTGCCAGCAGCTTAGATAGATTCAGGCAGGACCGTTATGGCTACACCTTC. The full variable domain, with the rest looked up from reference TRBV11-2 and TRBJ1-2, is EAGVAQSPRYKIIEKRQSVAFWCNPISGHATLYWYQQILGQGPKLLIQFQNNGVVDDSQLPKDRFSAERLKGVDSTLKIQPAKLEDSAVYLCASSLDRFRQDRYGYTFGSGTRLTVV.

The CDR3 spells CASSPGASMGIKGYQPQHF. The CDR3 DNA reads TGTGCCAGTAGTCCGGGGGCTTCAATGGGCATAAAGGGGTATCAGCCCCAGCATTTT. The chain uses TRBV19 and TRBJ1-5; D may be TRBD1 (6 bases). The CDR3 consists of 19 residues. Trimming took 5 bases from V and 5 from J, leaving 28 bases between them. CDR1 LNHDA and CDR2 SQIVND come from the germline V gene (reference sequence).

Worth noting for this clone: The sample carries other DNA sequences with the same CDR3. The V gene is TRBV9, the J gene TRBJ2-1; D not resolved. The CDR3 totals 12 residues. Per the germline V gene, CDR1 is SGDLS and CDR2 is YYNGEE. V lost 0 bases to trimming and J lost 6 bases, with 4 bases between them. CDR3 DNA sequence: TGTGCCAGCAGCGTAGTACCCAATGAGCAGTTCTTC. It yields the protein CASSVVPNEQFF.

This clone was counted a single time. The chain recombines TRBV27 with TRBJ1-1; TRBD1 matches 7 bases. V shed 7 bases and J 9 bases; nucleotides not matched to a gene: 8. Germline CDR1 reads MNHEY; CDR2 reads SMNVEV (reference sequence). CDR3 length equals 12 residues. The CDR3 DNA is TGTGCCAGCAACCTCGCAGGGGGGAAAGCTTTCTTT. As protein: CASNLAGGKAFF.

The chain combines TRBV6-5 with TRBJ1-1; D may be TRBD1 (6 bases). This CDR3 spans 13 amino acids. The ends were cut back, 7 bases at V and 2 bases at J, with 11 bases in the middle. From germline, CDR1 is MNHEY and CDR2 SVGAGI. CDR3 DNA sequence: TGTGCCAGCATGGACAGAGGAAACACTGAAGCTTTCTTT. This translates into CASMDRGNTEAFF.